The next 17 T cell receptor beta chains were all read from a single sample in a study of beta chain features in type 1 diabetes. Study-wide findings and caveats: There was a moderate but significant shortening of TCRB CDR3s in all four CD4+ subsets of Type 1 diabetes patients.

Expressed TCRB transcripts were sequenced because the entire RNA isolate underwent reverse transcription. Assay used: immunoSEQ multiplex PCR; TCRdb lists only in-frame clones, some missing. The sample includes more than 250,000 clones, around 24% of them seen just once. These receptors lack a known antigen. Sequencing was done on a sample of naive CD4+ T cells from blood. The receptors were gathered from a woman in her thirties with type 1 diabetes.

V and J are TRBV19 and TRBJ1-1, with D tentatively TRBD1 (6 bases). CDR3 length: 14 amino acids. Germline CDR1 and CDR2: LNHDA and SQIVND (reference sequence). Trimming took off 1 base at V and 6 bases at J, with 12 bases between the two ends. The CDR3 loop is CASSIVHREAEAFF. Written as DNA, the CDR3 is TGTGCCAGTAGTATAGTTCACAGGGAAGCTGAAGCTTTCTTT. The variable domain in full, completed from reference TRBV19 and TRBJ1-1, reads DGGITQSPKYLFRKEGQNVTLSCEQNLNHDAMYWYRQDPGQGLRLIYYSQIVNDFQKGDIAEGYSVSREKKESFPLTVTSAQKNPTAFYLCASSIVHREAEAFFGQGTRLTVV.

This clone was detected only a few times. The rearrangement links TRBV29-1 to TRBJ2-2; D is undetermined. This CDR3 region has 13 residues. With 7 bases removed from V and 3 bases from J, the gap between germline ends came to 12 bases. Germline V gene data show CDR1 as SQVTM and CDR2 as ANQGSEA. The CDR3 here is CSANTHDTGELFF. The DNA for the CDR3 is TGCAGCGCCAACACGCATGACACCGGGGAGCTGTTTTTT.

This clone has just a few counts. The genes are TRBV28 and TRBJ2-7; 7 bases fit TRBD1. V shed 5 bases, J shed 9 bases, and the junction held 16 bases outside the gene matches. The CDR3 contains 15 residues. Per germline, CDR1 MDHEN and CDR2 SYDVKM. The CDR3 region has the DNA TGTGCCAGCAGTCCCGTCCGGGACAGAGCTGGAGTGCAGTACTTC. It translates to CASSPVRDRAGVQYF.

The gene calls are TRBV6-5 and TRBJ2-1; TRBD1 matches 9 bases. This CDR3 spans 14 amino acids. Trimming removed 6 bases from V and 7 bases from J; junction bases left unmatched: 7. Per the germline V gene, CDR1 is MNHEY and CDR2 is SVGAGI. CDR3 residues: CASRQGAGGNEQFF. CDR3 bases: TGTGCCAGCAGACAGGGGGCAGGGGGAAATGAGCAGTTCTTC.

The chain's CDR3 is CSVEVVGQAGDTQYF. The CDR3 DNA follows: TGCAGCGTTGAAGTGGTTGGGCAAGCTGGAGATACGCAGTATTTT. The chain has TRBV29-1 and TRBJ2-3; D ambiguous. The CDR3 length is 15 residues. Germline V gene data show CDR1 as SQVTM and CDR2 as ANQGSEA. V was cut by 1 base and J by 5 bases, with 16 bases left in between.

The rearrangement links TRBV28 to TRBJ2-6; D ambiguous. This CDR3 spans 14 amino acids. The germline V gene encodes CDR1 MDHEN and CDR2 SYDVKM. Trimming removed 1 base at V and 7 bases at J, with 8 bases between. For the CDR3, the DNA is TGTGCCAGCAGTTTATTCTTGAGTGCCAACGTCCTGACTTTC. Its protein product is CASSLFLSANVLTF.

This clone was seen only a few times. The V gene is TRBV30, the J gene TRBJ2-6; 7 nucleotides line up with TRBD2. J lost 0 bases, V lost 4 bases, and 3 bases had no gene match. Germline-derived CDR1 and CDR2 are GTSNPN and SVGIG (reference sequence). CDR3 length equals 15 residues. The CDR3 is CAWIRGGSGANVLTF. DNA of the CDR3: TGTGCCTGGATCCGCGGGGGCTCTGGGGCCAACGTCCTGACTTTC.

The chain couples TRBV5-1 to TRBJ2-7; TRBD1 agrees at 7 bases. The CDR3 runs to 14 residues. J lost 6 bases, V lost 3 bases, and 9 bases had no gene match. Germline V gene data show CDR1 as SGHRS and CDR2 as YFSETQ. CDR3 sequence reads: CASSSGQERGEQYF. In nucleotides, the CDR3 is TGCGCCAGCAGCTCAGGACAGGAAAGGGGCGAGCAGTACTTC.

The chain is built from TRBV4-2 and TRBJ2-5; 13 bases are a match to TRBD2. After removal of 4 bases from V and 5 bases from J, the junction contained 10 bases not matched to a gene. This CDR3 has 17 residues. Germline V gene lookup returns CDR1 LGHNA and CDR2 YNFKEQ. CDR3: CASSPGLAGAFGETQYF. CDR3 nucleotides: TGTGCCAGCAGCCCAGGACTAGCGGGAGCGTTTGGGGAGACCCAGTACTTC.

This clone was found a few times. The rearrangement joins TRBV6-1 to TRBJ2-7; TRBD1 agrees at 9 bases. CDR3 size: 15 residues. Germline V gene data show CDR1 as MNHNS and CDR2 as SASEGT. The V and J ends lost 4 bases and 3 bases, in that order; junction bases with no gene match: 7. The CDR3 coding sequence is TGTGCCAGCAGTGTGAACAGGGGGCTCATCTACGAGCAGTACTTC. The encoded protein is CASSVNRGLIYEQYF.

J is TRBJ2-5 and V is TRBV30; 9 nucleotides align to TRBD2. Germline V CDR1 and CDR2: GTSNPN, SVGIG (reference sequence). J was trimmed by 5 bases and V by 0 bases; bases with no gene match: 13. There are 17 residues in the CDR3. The CDR3 nucleotides read TGTGCCTGGAGTGTAATTTGGGCTAGCGGGATAGGTGAGACCCAGTACTTC. Translated, it gives CAWSVIWASGIGETQYF.

This clone was counted a few times. The chain links TRBV6-5 to TRBJ2-1, with 7 bases matching TRBD1. CDR1 is MNHEY, CDR2 SVGAGI, per germline. With V trimmed by 2 bases and J by 0 bases, 4 bases remained unmatched. The CDR3 covers 16 residues. The CDR3 nucleotides are TGTGCCAGCAGTTACGAGGCAGGGGGCTCCTACAATGAGCAGTTCTTC. Its translation is CASSYEAGGSYNEQFF.

The table lists this clone with a few counts. The chain joins TRBV2 to TRBJ2-1, with TRBD2 as a possible D gene (5 bases). CDR3 length equals 13 residues. Trimming removed 5 bases at V and 7 bases at J, with 12 bases between. The germline gives CDR1 SNHLY, CDR2 FYNNEI. CDR3 protein: CASSREARNEQFF. The CDR3 nucleotides read TGTGCCAGCAGTCGGGAAGCGCGGAATGAGCAGTTCTTC.

This rearrangement joins TRBV5-6 to TRBJ2-1, with 12 positions matching TRBD2. The CDR3 sequence is 15 residues long. With V trimmed by 1 base and J by 9 bases, 5 bases remained unmatched. The germline V gene has CDR1 SGHDT and CDR2 YYEEEE. The CDR3 coding sequence is TGTGCCAGCAGCTTGACTAGCGGGAGGTTGCGTGAGCAGTTCTTC. Its protein product is CASSLTSGRLREQFF.

This clone was counted only a few times. The chain couples TRBV6-5 to TRBJ2-3, with D tentatively TRBD1 (5 bases). The CDR3 runs to 16 residues. Germline assignment: CDR1 MNHEY and CDR2 SVGAGI. Trimming took 0 bases from V and 6 from J, leaving 16 bases between them. CDR3 loop: CASSYSIWQGADTQYF. CDR3 coding DNA: TGTGCCAGCAGTTACTCGATCTGGCAGGGCGCGGATACGCAGTATTTT.

The chain combines TRBV18 with TRBJ1-2, with no clear D. Trimming took 0 bases from V and 6 from J, leaving 23 bases between them. Germline loops: CDR1 KGHSH, CDR2 LQKENI. The CDR3 consists of 18 residues. DNA for the CDR3: TGTGCCAGCTCACCACCGAAGTCGTACGAGGTGAGCGAGGATGGCTACACCTTC. Translating it yields CASSPPKSYEVSEDGYTF.

The rearrangement uses TRBV9 and TRBJ2-1; 9 bases line up with TRBD2. Per germline, CDR1 SGDLS and CDR2 YYNGEE. The CDR3 has 15 residues. Trimming removed 4 bases from V and 6 bases from J; junction bases left unmatched: 8. The CDR3 DNA follows: TGTGCCAGCAGCCTTGGGGGACTAGCTAGCAATGAGCAGTTCTTC. This gives the protein CASSLGGLASNEQFF.